Listed here are 32 T cell receptor beta chains from one sample, sequenced in a study of cytomegalovirus exposure and HLA in healthy donors. Primers: 60 Vbeta forward and 13 Jbeta reverse. TCRdb keeps only in-frame clones here, not all; method: immunoSEQ multiplex PCR. The sample carries approximately 130,000 clones, 65% to 85% recorded once. Sample: PBMCs. Every receptor here comes from a boy aged 5-17 years in good health and CMV-seronegative.

This sequence joins TRBV7-2 and TRBJ1-4; no definite D call. Trimming shortened V by 1 base and J by 6 bases, and 15 bases separated the two germline ends. This CDR3 has 16 residues. Germline V gene sequence: CDR1 SGHTA, CDR2 FQGNSA. CDR3 sequence: CASSLGASTGDEKLFF. CDR3 in DNA: TGTGCCAGCAGCTTAGGGGCTTCAACCGGGGATGAAAAACTGTTTTTT.

The chain recombines TRBV6-4 with TRBJ1-4; no clear D. The V gene lost 4 bases and the J gene lost 7 bases, with 10 bases spanning the gap. This CDR3 has 13 residues. CDR1 MRHNA and CDR2 SNTAGT come from the germline V gene. DNA for the CDR3: TGTGCCAGCAGTGCCCAGGCGGGTGAAAAACTGTTTTTT. Protein product: CASSAQAGEKLFF.

This rearrangement joins TRBV30 to TRBJ2-1; unclear D gene. The CDR3 has 12 residues. Per the germline V gene, CDR1 is GTSNPN and CDR2 is SVGIG (reference sequence). V lost 5 bases and J lost 9, with 14 bases in between. The CDR3 loop is CAWGYQAIEQFF. The CDR3 DNA reads as TGTGCCTGGGGATACCAGGCGATTGAGCAGTTCTTC.

V is TRBV6-1 and J is TRBJ1-3; D is unclear. The CDR3 runs 13 residues. The ends were cut back, 7 bases at V and 4 bases at J, with 11 bases in the middle. Germline V gene lookup returns CDR1 MNHNS and CDR2 SASEGT. The CDR3 protein is CASKRVSGNTIYF. The CDR3 DNA follows: TGTGCCAGCAAGAGGGTATCGGGAAACACCATATATTTT.

Only one count was recorded for this clone. The genes are TRBV30 and TRBJ1-3; maybe TRBD1 (5 bases). This CDR3 contains 13 residues. Deletions cut 8 bases from V and 1 base from J, with 12 bases between. Per germline, CDR1 GTSNPN and CDR2 SVGIG (reference sequence). CDR3 region: CASYRLSGNTIYF. CDR3 DNA sequence: TGTGCCAGCTACAGGCTATCTGGAAACACCATATATTTT.

This clone was found once. The chain recombines TRBV4-1 with TRBJ2-5; 9 nucleotides match TRBD1. The ends lost 4 bases at V and 5 bases at J; junction bases unmatched: 11. Germline lookup yields CDR1 MGHRA and CDR2 YSYEKL. This CDR3 has 16 amino acids. The CDR3 bases are TGCGCCAGCAGCCTACCCAAACAGGGGGCGGGGGAGACCCAGTACTTC. Encoded protein: CASSLPKQGAGETQYF.

The chain has TRBV27 and TRBJ1-2; 8 bases fit TRBD1. Trimming took 6 bases from V and 3 from J; bases not matched to a gene: 3. Looked up from germline, CDR1 is MNHEY and CDR2 is SMNVEV (reference sequence). The CDR3 has 13 amino acids. This chain's CDR3 is CASRAGGHYGYTF. The CDR3 nucleotides are TGTGCCAGCAGGGCAGGGGGCCACTATGGCTACACCTTC.

The rearrangement joins TRBV2 to TRBJ2-3; D is perhaps TRBD2 (5 bases). V was clipped by 2 bases and J by 2 bases, with 14 bases between them. This CDR3 has 16 residues. CDR1 and CDR2 (germline): SNHLY, FYNNEI. Written as DNA, the CDR3 is TGTGCCAGCAGTGAATTTAAACCAGCGGCCACAGATACGCAGTATTTT. This encodes CASSEFKPAATDTQYF.

This clone was observed once. The chain joins TRBV30 to TRBJ2-1; D is perhaps TRBD1 (5 bases). Germline V gene sequence: CDR1 GTSNPN, CDR2 SVGIG (reference sequence). Trimming took off 3 bases at V and 7 bases at J, with 25 bases between the two ends. The CDR3 runs 17 residues. The CDR3 DNA reads as TGTGCCTGGAGGTTGGGCCTTGGAAGGGGTAAGAAGAATGAGCAGTTCTTC. This sequence encodes CAWRLGLGRGKKNEQFF.

CDR3 DNA sequence: TGTGCCAGCAGTTTAAGGGGGTCAGCCTATGGCTACACCTTC. As protein: CASSLRGSAYGYTF. This chain joins TRBV27 and TRBJ1-2; TRBD1 is a possible D gene (6 bases). Germline lookup yields CDR1 MNHEY and CDR2 SMNVEV (reference sequence). Trimming shortened V by 2 bases and J by 4 bases, and 11 bases separated the two germline ends. CDR3 length equals 14 residues.

V is TRBV30 and J is TRBJ1-2; 7 bases agree with TRBD1. This CDR3 has 12 amino acids. Germline V CDR1 and CDR2: GTSNPN, SVGIG (reference sequence). V dropped 7 bases and J dropped 2; count of bases not matched to a gene: 4. For the CDR3, the DNA is TGTGCCTCGCTGACAGGGAACTATGGCTACACCTTC. This gives the protein CASLTGNYGYTF.

The chain is built from TRBV7-8 and TRBJ2-3, with D unresolved. Germline loops: CDR1 SGHVS, CDR2 FQNEAQ. The CDR3 is made up of 14 amino acids. V was cut by 8 bases and J by 2 bases, with 14 bases left in between. The CDR3, as DNA: TGTGCCAGCGATTTAGATCTCCACACAGATACGCAGTATTTT. Its protein product is CASDLDLHTDTQYF.

This clone was counted only a few times. This chain joins TRBV5-6 and TRBJ1-1; TRBD1 might be the D (5 bases). Germline CDR1 SGHDT, CDR2 YYEEEE. This CDR3 region has 17 residues. V lost 4 bases and J lost 6, with 25 bases in between. Here the CDR3 DNA reads TGTGCCAGCAGCCCCTCCGACTTTTTGCAGGGAGGGTCTGAAGCTTTCTTT. Its translation: CASSPSDFLQGGSEAFF.

This chain connects TRBV18 to TRBJ1-1; the match to TRBD1 covers 10 bases. Germline V lookup: CDR1 KGHSH, CDR2 LQKENI. V dropped 4 bases and J dropped 11; count of bases not matched to a gene: 10. The CDR3 runs to 14 residues. The CDR3 DNA reads as TGTGCCAGCTCACGGGACAGGGGAGAACATTCGGCTTTCTTT. Protein: CASSRDRGEHSAFF.

This clone has more than one count but fewer than ten. The V gene is TRBV21-1, the J gene TRBJ2-6; TRBD2 is the table's D call and was not checked against the DNA. TRBV21-1 corresponds to a pseudogene. The CDR3 sequence is 14 residues long. CDR3 amino acids: CASSKAREGNVLTF. As DNA, the CDR3 is TGTGCCAGCAGCAAAGCGAGGGAGGGTAACGTCCTGACTTTC.

DNA for the CDR3: TGTGCCTGGGGTGGACAGGGCACTGAAGCTTTCTTT. Protein: CAWGGQGTEAFF. The rearrangement uses TRBV30 and TRBJ1-1; 8 nucleotides align to TRBD1. Germline CDR1 and CDR2: GTSNPN and SVGIG (reference sequence). V shed 5 bases, J shed 4 bases, and the junction held 3 bases outside the gene matches. This CDR3 has 12 amino acids.

The chain links TRBV5-1 to TRBJ2-7, with TRBD2 matching 11 bases. From germline, CDR1 is SGHRS and CDR2 YFSETQ. CDR3 size: 16 residues. V shed 4 bases and J 2 bases; nucleotides not matched to a gene: 8. The CDR3 DNA is TGCGCCAGCAGCCAAATTCTAGCGGGAGGACCCTACGAGCAGTACTTC. Its translation is CASSQILAGGPYEQYF.

The genes are TRBV4-2 and TRBJ2-7; 9 nucleotides agree with TRBD2. The germline CDR1 and CDR2 sequences are LGHNA and YNFKEQ. This CDR3 is built from 16 residues. V shed 4 bases, J shed 4 bases, and the junction held 11 bases outside the gene matches. CDR3 in DNA: TGTGCCAGCAGCCTTAAGCGTCCTAGCGGGACTTACGAGCAGTACTTC. Encoded protein: CASSLKRPSGTYEQYF.

This clone was recorded a few times. The V and J genes are TRBV5-4 and TRBJ2-7; 15 bases map to TRBD2. CDR1 and CDR2 (germline): SGHNT, YYREEE (reference sequence). The length of the CDR3 is 17 residues. Unmatched junction bases numbered 8, after V lost 4 bases and J lost 3 bases. The CDR3 bases are TGTGCCAGCAGCCCGGGACTAGCGGGAGGTACCAACTACGAGCAGTACTTC. Its translation: CASSPGLAGGTNYEQYF.

This clone came up a few times. This chain connects TRBV19 to TRBJ1-1; weak D call: TRBD1 (5 bases). Trimming shortened V by 6 bases and J by 5 bases, and 19 bases separated the two germline ends. The germline gives CDR1 LNHDA, CDR2 SQIVND (reference sequence). This CDR3 is 15 amino acids long. CDR3 in DNA: TGTGCCAGTAGCCAACGGAGGAGGGGCAGGACTGAAGCTTTCTTT. Its protein product is CASSQRRRGRTEAFF.

CDR3 bases: TGCAGCGTAGACACCGCTTCGACGCAGTATTTT. It codes for CSVDTASTQYF. The J gene is TRBJ2-3, the V gene TRBV29-1, with no clear D. Germline V gene data show CDR1 as SQVTM and CDR2 as ANQGSEA. The V end was cut by 6 bases, the J end by 9 bases, with 13 bases between. CDR3 length: 11 residues.

This chain joins TRBV29-1 and TRBJ2-1; 13 bases map to TRBD2. This CDR3 is 15 amino acids long. Unmatched junction bases numbered 10, after V lost 6 bases and J lost 8 bases. The V gene's germline CDR1 is SQVTM and CDR2 ANQGSEA. This chain's CDR3 is CSVRAGLAGDHEQFF. DNA of the CDR3: TGCAGCGTCCGGGCCGGACTAGCGGGAGACCATGAGCAGTTCTTC.

This chain connects TRBV15 to TRBJ1-3, with D possibly TRBD1 on 6 matching bases. Trimming took off 5 bases at V and 3 bases at J, with 11 bases between the two ends. This CDR3 region has 14 residues. Germline V gene data show CDR1 as LNHNV and CDR2 as YYDKDF (reference sequence). The CDR3 here is CATSSGVLGNTIYF. CDR3 nucleotides: TGTGCCACCAGCTCAGGGGTACTTGGAAACACCATATATTTT.

This clone was counted only a few times. The rearrangement links TRBV5-1 to TRBJ2-2; 8 bases fit TRBD1. The CDR3 runs to 17 residues. Germline values: CDR1 SGHRS, CDR2 YFSETQ. V shed 4 bases and J 2 bases; nucleotides not matched to a gene: 10. The CDR3 DNA reads TGCGCCAGCAGCGGTGGGTCCGGGACAGGAAACACCGGGGAGCTGTTTTTT. Translated, it gives CASSGGSGTGNTGELFF.

DNA for the CDR3: TGTGCCAGCACCACAGACAGGACTGGAAACACCATATATTTT. It translates to CASTTDRTGNTIYF. This rearrangement joins TRBV6-5 to TRBJ1-3; D perhaps matches TRBD1 (6 bases). The CDR3 runs to 14 residues. CDR1 is MNHEY, CDR2 SVGAGI, per germline. V lost 7 bases and J 2 bases, leaving 12 bases between the germline ends.

CDR3 protein: CASSGQANYGYTF. The CDR3 nucleotides read TGTGCCAGCAGTGGACAAGCTAACTATGGCTACACCTTC. The chain employs TRBV2 and TRBJ1-2; D gene uncertain. The CDR3 runs 13 residues. The germline gives CDR1 SNHLY, CDR2 FYNNEI. V lost 4 bases, J lost 0 bases, and 6 bases lay in between. Using reference TRBV2 and TRBJ1-2 for the parts outside the CDR3, the full variable domain is EPEVTQTPSHQVTQMGQEVILRCVPISNHLYFYWYRQILGQKVEFLVSFYNNEISEKSEIFDDQFSVERPDGSNFTLKIRSTKLEDSAMYFCASSGQANYGYTFGSGTRLTVV.

This chain connects TRBV27 to TRBJ1-5; tentatively, D is TRBD1 (5 bases). The CDR3 length is 15 residues. V shed 0 bases and J shed 1 base, with 7 bases lying between them. Germline V CDR1 and CDR2: MNHEY, SMNVEV (reference sequence). DNA of the CDR3: TGTGCCAGCAGTTTATCAGGGGCCAGCAATCAGCCCCAGCATTTT. As protein: CASSLSGASNQPQHF.

In its sample, this clone was seen a few times. The chain carries TRBV27 and TRBJ1-2; 9 positions agree with TRBD1. Germline CDR1 MNHEY, CDR2 SMNVEV (reference sequence). This CDR3 is 15 amino acids long. J gave up 3 bases and V 5 bases, and 7 bases lay outside the gene matches. Here the CDR3 reads CASSGEGQGDYGYTF. DNA for the CDR3: TGTGCCAGCAGTGGGGAGGGACAGGGCGACTATGGCTACACCTTC.

The chain combines TRBV4-3 with TRBJ1-4; no definite D call. The germline CDR1 and CDR2 sequences are LGHNA and YSLEER. The CDR3 runs 13 residues. The ends were cut back, 1 base at V and 7 bases at J, with 7 bases in the middle. CDR3 in DNA: TGCGCCAGCAGCCAAGCAGAGGGTGAAAAACTGTTTTTT. It encodes CASSQAEGEKLFF.

The chain uses TRBV4-1 and TRBJ1-3; D is ambiguous. CDR1 and CDR2 (germline): MGHRA, YSYEKL. V gave up 3 bases and J gave up 1 base, with 7 bases separating them. This CDR3 contains 14 residues. CDR3 sequence (DNA): TGCGCCAGCAGCCAGGGGAGGTCTGGAAACACCATATATTTT. This encodes CASSQGRSGNTIYF.

V usage is TRBV7-9 and J usage is TRBJ2-7; 16 bases line up with TRBD2. The CDR3 has 19 residues. The V and J ends lost 5 bases and 1 base, in that order; junction bases with no gene match: 11. The germline V gene has CDR1 SEHNR and CDR2 FQNEAQ (reference sequence). The CDR3 nucleotides read TGTGCCAGCAGCCCCTCCGGGACTAGCGGGAGGGCCTTTTCCTACGAGCAGTACTTC. Its translation: CASSPSGTSGRAFSYEQYF.

This clone has a single count. DNA of the CDR3: TGTGCCAGCTCCCGAAGGGACAAGAACACCGGGGAGCTGTTTTTT. Its translation: CASSRRDKNTGELFF. This chain uses TRBV18 with TRBJ2-2, with a possible D match to TRBD1 (6 bases). The CDR3 has 15 amino acids. V lost 6 bases, J lost 1 base, and 12 bases lay in between. CDR1 and CDR2 from the germline V gene are KGHSH and LQKENI.